This TCR beta chain is drawn from a study of T cell responses to AZD1222 COVID-19 vaccine (TCRdb year 2021). About the study as a whole: AZD1222 recipients whose second dose came at about 4 weeks and those whose second dose came at about 12 weeks were combined into one group, since spike-specific TCR depth and breadth did not differ between the two schedules. TCR sequencing covered more than 230 trial participants: 200 to 220 given two doses of AZD1222 and 26 given two doses of MenACWY control vaccine. Trial participants were enrolled by age into 18-55, 56-69 and 70-plus year subgroups, with about 150, 28 and 57 TCR-sequenced participants respectively. Overall results and qualifications from the work: After two AZD1222 doses, both the breadth and the depth of spike-specific TCRs were significantly higher than at day 0 and than in MenACWY recipients. Participants were mostly white British and included more females than males, and it was suggested by the authors that clonal diversity may have been underestimated. Because no day 14 peak-response samples were available, repertoires were characterized only after the peak T cell response. In the small 56-69-year group, the increase in depth fell short of significance, most likely because of low power. CD4 TCRs associated with the vaccine covered the entire spike protein, and the dominant responses were in regions 160-218 and 743-854. Conclusions about previously exposed vaccinees were limited because only six AZD1222 recipients were SARS-CoV-2 seropositive at baseline. Reportedly, close to half of the unique spike-specific TCRs recognized epitopes lying outside the regions that are mutated in the B.1.351 and B.1.1.7 variants.

Turning to this clone: Its target antigen remains unknown. Per-base qualities were not stored, and no clone one base away is much larger.

The CDR3 regions of human TCRbeta chains were analyzed by immunosequencing. The authors processed their data as follows. TCRs in the repertoires were compared against a reference library of SARS-CoV-2-specific TCRs that had been generated with the MIRA antigen-specificity platform. Breadth was defined as the fraction of unique TCRs that were SARS-CoV-2-associated. Depth was defined as the fraction of total T cells that were SARS-CoV-2-associated. Each spike-specific TCR was assigned to its reactive spike region and to a CD4 or CD8 class using the MIRA data. Log10-transformed breadth and depth values were compared by one-way ANOVA with Sidak's multiple comparisons tests. TCRdb obtained this table from immuneACCESS and retained in-frame rearrangements with V and J assigned. These tables miss some clones; where compared with another copy, unresolved V genes account for less than half of the shortfall, and the remainder is unexplained. The DNA was the basis for D and trimming; V, J and clone size are from that table. Recorded for this sample are fewer than 200,000 clones; around 94% of them occurred a single time. The ten largest clones represent about 3% of the sample.

What the time point label conveys for this sample: baseline before first vaccination. Vaccinee samples were obtained from the UK trials COV001 and COV002, which included a single-blind randomized controlled phase 2/3 trial of AZD1222 (ChAdOx1 nCoV-19) in healthy adults. For TCRbeta chain sequencing, PBMC samples were collected from trial participants at day 0 and at day 28 after the second dose. There are 17 amino acids in the CDR3, from cysteine to phenylalanine inclusive. The read is trimmed to its CDR3 DNA, 51 bases read in frame from base 1. CDR1 SGHRS and CDR2 YFSETQ are derived from the germline V gene. Relative to germline, V is 1 base shorter and J is 0 bases shorter, with 13 bases between their ends.

The chain employs TRBV5-1 and TRBJ1-4; TRBD1 is possibly the D segment (5 matching bases). This receptor was obtained from an adult in good health. The sequencing used peripheral blood, collected on day 0 of AZD1222 vaccination. The CDR3 protein sequence reads: CASSLMGPRATNEKLFF. Read as DNA, the sequence is TGCGCCAGCAGCTTGATGGGGCCGAGGGCAACTAATGAAAAACTGTTTTTT. The reference TRBV5-1 and TRBJ1-4 proteins fill in what lies around the CDR3, so the full variable domain reads KAGVTQTPRYLIKTRGQQVTLSCSPISGHRSVSWYQQTPGQGLQFLFEYFSETQRNKGNFPGRFSGRQFSNSRSEMNVSTLELGDSALYLCASSLMGPRATNEKLFFGSGTQLSVL.